This TCR beta chain derives from a study of shared clonotypes between healthy human individuals. The repertoire was sequenced with immunoSEQ multiplex PCR; TCRdb's copy has only in-frame clones and lacks some. The sample lists around 2,000,000 clones, about 95% occurring once. CD45RO-negative cells were positively selected for CCR7, leaving out terminally differentiated effector memory CD45RA+ cells. The material sequenced was naive CD8+ T cells sorted from blood. The clonotype was recovered from a man aged 18 to 35 in good health.

The CDR3 DNA sequence: TGTGCCAGCAGCCAAGATAGGTCCTATAATTCACCCCTCCACTTT. Translating it yields CASSQDRSYNSPLHF. The rearrangement links TRBV4-2 to TRBJ1-6; D is undetermined. V lost 0 bases and J 1 base, leaving 4 bases between the germline ends. The germline gives CDR1 LGHNA, CDR2 YNFKEQ. This CDR3 is built from 15 residues.